A selection of T cell receptor beta chains follows, all from one sample in a study of blood T cells in healthy people across ages. From the 5' RACE reads, TCRdb called clonotypes with MiXCR, one entry per CDR3 protein. The sample holds roughly 1,800,000 distinct CDR3 sequences, around 50% seen once. Sequencing was performed on blood. Source of these receptors: a woman in her thirties or forties in good health. CDR3s include the opening cysteine and the closing phenylalanine or tryptophan. A D gene is named only where the DNA matches it firmly. Clone size is shown for a subset of rows, as once, few, many or a class of expanded clone.

CDR3 DNA | CDR3 protein | J gene | clone size | V gene | D gene | CDR3 length
TGTGCCAGCAGTTACGAGGGGGGACAAGAGACCCAGTACTTC | CASSYEGGQETQYF | TRBJ2-5 | few | TRBV6-5 | - | 14
TGCGCCACCACAACCCTAGACCAAGAGACCCAGTACTTC | CATTTLDQETQYF | TRBJ2-5 | - | TRBV5-1 | - | 13
TGTGCCAGCAGCCAAGATCTGGGGGTTCAAGAGACCCAGTACTTC | CASSQDLGVQETQYF | TRBJ2-5 | few | TRBV3-1 | - | 15
TGCGCCAGCAGTTTGACAGTTCACCAAGAGACCCAGTACTTC | CASSLTVHQETQYF | TRBJ2-5 | few | TRBV5-1 | - | 14
TGTGCCAGCAGTTCCGACAGGGGGCTTATCAATGAGCAGTTCTTC | CASSSDRGLINEQFF | TRBJ2-1 | - | TRBV28 | TRBD1 | 15
TGTGCCAGCAGTTACGGCCAGGTTACGGGGAATGAGCAGTTCTTC | CASSYGQVTGNEQFF | TRBJ2-1 | few | TRBV6-2/TRBV6-3 | - | 15
TGTGCCAGCAGTCCAGGGAAAGCAGCGGGGGGGCCAAGGGAGACCCAGTACTTC | CASSPGKAAGGPRETQYF | TRBJ2-5 | - | TRBV27 | TRBD2 | 18
TGCAGTGCTAGAGTGCCGGGCGGGGGGGTGACAGATACGCAGTATTTT | CSARVPGGGVTDTQYF | TRBJ2-3 | few | TRBV20-1 | TRBD2 | 16
TGTGCCAGCAGGATTCAGGGGGTTATCTCCTACGAGCAGTACTTC | CASRIQGVISYEQYF | TRBJ2-7 | - | TRBV6-2/TRBV6-3 | TRBD1 | 15
TGTGCCAGCAGCCCCGACCTTCCTGACTCCTACAATGAGCAGTTCTTC | CASSPDLPDSYNEQFF | TRBJ2-1 | - | TRBV4-2 | - | 16
TGTGCCATAGGGACAGCGGATCAGCCCCAGCATTTT | CAIGTADQPQHF | TRBJ1-5 | few | TRBV10-3 | TRBD1 | 12
TGTGCCAGCAGCTCCTTAGGGGAGGCGGAAGATGAGCAGTTCTTC | CASSSLGEAEDEQFF | TRBJ2-1 | - | TRBV7-3 | - | 15
TGTGCCAGCAGATCTACTTACGGGAGTATCGAGAACTATGGCTACACCTTC | CASRSTYGSIENYGYTF | TRBJ1-2 | few | TRBV27 | - | 17
TGTGCCAGCAGCCCCGACCTACCCAACTACTCTGGAAACACCATATATTTT | CASSPDLPNYSGNTIYF | TRBJ1-3 | once | TRBV4-2 | - | 17
TGCAGTGCTAGGACCGCCGGGACGGCAAACTCCTACAATGAGCAGTTCTTC | CSARTAGTANSYNEQFF | TRBJ2-1 | - | TRBV20-1 | - | 17
TGCAGTTCCTGGGGAGAAAAACTGTTTTTT | CSSWGEKLFF | TRBJ1-4 | - | TRBV20-1 | - | 10
TGTGCCAGCAGTTTGTTAAATCAGAAGGGAAAACTGTTTTTT | CASSLLNQKGKLFF | TRBJ1-4 | once | TRBV27 | - | 14
TGTGCCAGCTCTTTGGGACTAGCGGCCGAGCAGTACTTC | CASSLGLAAEQYF | TRBJ2-7 | few | TRBV6-5 | TRBD2 | 13
TGTGCCAGTAGTATAGGGACCACCATGGAAAAACTGTTTTTT | CASSIGTTMEKLFF | TRBJ1-4 | - | TRBV19 | - | 14
TGCAGCGTTGTAAGACTAGCGGCTTACAATGAGCAGTTCTTC | CSVVRLAAYNEQFF | TRBJ2-1 | - | TRBV29-1 | TRBD2 | 14
TGCAGTGCTAGAGACGTAGGCGGGATTAGCACAGATACGCAGTATTTT | CSARDVGGISTDTQYF | TRBJ2-3 | few | TRBV20-1 | - | 16
TGTGCCAGCAGTTTCCGGACAGGGGGCGTAGGGTCCTACGAGCAGTACTTC | CASSFRTGGVGSYEQYF | TRBJ2-7 | few | TRBV12-3/TRBV12-4 | TRBD1 | 17
TGCGCCAGCAGCCAAGATCGGGGGCATGCCTCGTGGGATTCACCCCTCCACTTT | CASSQDRGHASWDSPLHF | TRBJ1-6 | once | TRBV4-3 | - | 18
TGTGCTAGTGACACCAGGGGTCCGGCCTACGAGCAGTACTTC | CASDTRGPAYEQYF | TRBJ2-7 | few | TRBV12-5 | - | 14
TGTGCCAGCAGCCTAGCTAATCCCACAGGCCTGTTTTTT | CASSLANPTGLFF | TRBJ1-4 | - | TRBV7-9 | - | 13
TGTGCCAGCAGCGCCCGAAGACAGTTTCCCGAGCAGTACTTC | CASSARRQFPEQYF | TRBJ2-7 | - | TRBV21-1 | - | 14
TGCAGTGCTAGGGAGATTGGGCCAGCCCAGCATTTT | CSAREIGPAQHF | TRBJ1-5 | - | TRBV20-1 | - | 12
TGTGCCAGCAGCTTAGATCTAGCGGGGGGTTACCAAGAGACCCAGTACTTC | CASSLDLAGGYQETQYF | TRBJ2-5 | many | TRBV7-2 | TRBD2 | 17
TGCGCTGCCGGCACAGATACGCAGTATTTT | CAAGTDTQYF | TRBJ2-3 | - | TRBV27 | - | 10
TGTGCCAGCGGCCGCCCCCTGGGGGTCCGTTTCGAAAAACTGTTTTTT | CASGRPLGVRFEKLFF | TRBJ1-4 | once | TRBV27 | - | 16
TGTGCCAGCAGTTCAGCAGGGTATACGCAGTATTTT | CASSSAGYTQYF | TRBJ2-3 | - | TRBV27 | - | 12
TGTGCCACCAAAGGGGAAGGGAACACTGAAGCTTTCTTT | CATKGEGNTEAFF | TRBJ1-1 | few | TRBV24-1 | - | 13
TGTGCCAGCAGTTCCTTGAGACAGGAACCGTACCAAGAGACCCAGTACTTC | CASSSLRQEPYQETQYF | TRBJ2-5 | few | TRBV6-2/TRBV6-3 | - | 17
TGCGCCAGCAGCTGGAGGACAGGGGGCCCCACAGATACGCAGTATTTT | CASSWRTGGPTDTQYF | TRBJ2-3 | - | TRBV5-1 | TRBD1 | 16
TGTGCCAGCAGTTTGGGTGACGGGCTTGCCTATAATTCACCCCTCCACTTT | CASSLGDGLAYNSPLHF | TRBJ1-6 | - | TRBV12-3/TRBV12-4 | - | 17
TGCGCCAGCAGCCAGAATAGTGGGGGTGAGACCCAGTACTTC | CASSQNSGGETQYF | TRBJ2-5 | - | TRBV4-3 | - | 14
TGTGCCAGCAGTCCCGTGGGGGCCCGAGGGGAGCAGTACTTC | CASSPVGARGEQYF | TRBJ2-7 | - | TRBV6-5 | - | 14